Listed below are T cell receptor beta chains from one sample, sequenced in a study of shared clonotypes between healthy human individuals. This table comes from immunoSEQ multiplex PCR, and its TCRdb copy is limited to in-frame clones, with some not included. Here the sample spans some 2,100,000 clones, 95% being singletons. The sequencing sample was made of naive CD4+ T cells sorted from blood. These receptors were obtained from a man younger than 35 in good health. The CDR3 runs from the conserved cysteine through the conserved F or W. The order of the fields is J gene, clone size, V gene, D gene, CDR3 DNA, CDR3 protein. A D gene is named only where the DNA matches it firmly. Not all rows give a size; the values are once, few, many and, for expanded clones, a class.

J: TRBJ2-1; size: .; V: TRBV19; D: .; DNA: TGTGCCAGTAGTATCCAGGGATCGGGCTACAATGAGCAGTTCTTC; CDR3: CASSIQGSGYNEQFF
J: TRBJ2-3; size: .; V: TRBV4-2; D: TRBD2; DNA: TGTGCCAGTCGTAGCGGGGGCACAGATACGCAGTATTTT; CDR3: CASRSGGTDTQYF
J: TRBJ1-4; size: .; V: TRBV19; D: .; DNA: TGTGCCAGTAGAGTCTTTGGGGAACCAGCTAATGAAAAACTGTTTTTT; CDR3: CASRVFGEPANEKLFF
J: TRBJ1-5; size: .; V: TRBV28; D: .; DNA: TGTGCCAGCAGTTCGGGACAACGAACCCAGCATTTT; CDR3: CASSSGQRTQHF
J: TRBJ1-5; size: .; V: TRBV9; D: .; DNA: TGTGCCAGCAGCATCGATAGCAATCAGCCCCAGCATTTT; CDR3: CASSIDSNQPQHF
J: TRBJ2-1; size: .; V: TRBV6-1; D: .; DNA: TGTGCCAGCAACTCGGGGTCTCCTTGGGAGCAGTTCTTC; CDR3: CASNSGSPWEQFF
J: TRBJ1-2; size: once; V: TRBV19; D: .; DNA: TGTGCCAGTAGTATACGGGTGGACGGGTCCTATGGCTACACCTTC; CDR3: CASSIRVDGSYGYTF
J: TRBJ1-6; size: .; V: TRBV12-5; D: .; DNA: TGTGCTAGTGGCCCCTCGGCACCACCCCTCCACTTT; CDR3: CASGPSAPPLHF
J: TRBJ2-1; size: .; V: TRBV23-1; D: .; DNA: TGCGCCAGCAGTCCCGCTGGGGTTTGGCATGAGCAGTTCTTC; CDR3: CASSPAGVWHEQFF
J: TRBJ1-1; size: .; V: TRBV19; D: .; DNA: TGTGCCAGTAGTGAGACAGTGAACACTGAAGCTTTCTTT; CDR3: CASSETVNTEAFF
J: TRBJ1-6; size: .; V: TRBV7-2; D: .; DNA: TGTGCCAGCAGCTCCAACCTATCACCCCTCCACTTT; CDR3: CASSSNLSPLHF
J: TRBJ1-6; size: .; V: TRBV18; D: .; DNA: TGTGCCAGTTCTTTTGGGGAGAGATCACCCCTCCACTTT; CDR3: CASSFGERSPLHF
J: TRBJ1-2; size: .; V: TRBV2; D: TRBD1; DNA: TGTGCCAGCCCCCGCAAACGGACAGGGATCTATGGCTACACCTTC; CDR3: CASPRKRTGIYGYTF
J: TRBJ1-2; size: .; V: TRBV5-5; D: .; DNA: TGTGCCAGCAGCTTGGAAGCAGGGCAGACCGGTGGCTACACCTTC; CDR3: CASSLEAGQTGGYTF
J: TRBJ1-6; size: .; V: TRBV27; D: .; DNA: TGTGCCAGCAGAAGTGACCGTCGGGAAAATTCACCCCTCCACTTT; CDR3: CASRSDRRENSPLHF
J: TRBJ2-2; size: .; V: TRBV5-1; D: TRBD1; DNA: TGCGCCAGCAGCCGAGACAGGGTAACGAACACCGGGGAGCTGTTTTTT; CDR3: CASSRDRVTNTGELFF
J: TRBJ1-1; size: .; V: TRBV6-5; D: .; DNA: TGTGCCAGCAGCCCGACAGCTATGAACACTGAAGCTTTCTTT; CDR3: CASSPTAMNTEAFF
J: TRBJ1-4; size: .; V: TRBV6-6; D: .; DNA: TGTGCCAGCAGTTATCCAGGGACGAGTGAAAAACTGTTTTTT; CDR3: CASSYPGTSEKLFF
J: TRBJ2-7; size: once; V: TRBV5-1; D: .; DNA: TGCGCCAGCAGCTCTATAGGGGGTTCCTACGAGCAGTACTTC; CDR3: CASSSIGGSYEQYF
J: TRBJ2-1; size: .; V: TRBV10-3; D: TRBD2; DNA: TGTGCCATCAGTGAGGGACTAGCGGGAGGCAATGAGCAGTTCTTC; CDR3: CAISEGLAGGNEQFF
J: TRBJ1-6; size: .; V: TRBV9; D: TRBD1; DNA: TGTGCCAGCAGCGGCTGGGACAGAACAAATTCACCCCTCCACTTT; CDR3: CASSGWDRTNSPLHF
J: TRBJ2-7; size: once; V: TRBV18; D: .; DNA: TGTGCCAGCTCACCACGGGGGACCCTGCCGCGCGAGCAGTACTTC; CDR3: CASSPRGTLPREQYF
J: TRBJ1-1; size: .; V: TRBV21-1; D: .; DNA: TGTGCCAGCAGCTCACCCGGCGAGGCGAACACTGAAGCTTTCTTT; CDR3: CASSSPGEANTEAFF
J: TRBJ2-3; size: .; V: TRBV18; D: TRBD2; DNA: TGTGCCAGCTCAGGCAGACTAGCGGGTTTCGGCACAGATACGCAGTATTTT; CDR3: CASSGRLAGFGTDTQYF
J: TRBJ1-2; size: .; V: TRBV27; D: .; DNA: TGTGCCAGCAGACCTAATGGGGGCTATGGCTACACCTTC; CDR3: CASRPNGGYGYTF
J: TRBJ2-5; size: .; V: TRBV10-3; D: TRBD1; DNA: TGTGCCATCAGTCCGACAGGGGGCAGGGAGACCCAGTACTTC; CDR3: CAISPTGGRETQYF
J: TRBJ2-7; size: .; V: TRBV28; D: .; DNA: TGTGCCAGCAGGTTGGCGCCCTACGAGCAGTACTTC; CDR3: CASRLAPYEQYF
J: TRBJ2-1; size: .; V: TRBV5-1; D: TRBD1; DNA: TGCGCCAGCAGCCCCGGACAGGGGAGCTCCTACAATGAGCAGTTCTTC; CDR3: CASSPGQGSSYNEQFF
J: TRBJ1-4; size: .; V: TRBV27; D: .; DNA: TGTGCCAGCAGTTTACTACAATTTCCAGATTCACGTGAAAAACTGTTTTTT; CDR3: CASSLLQFPDSREKLFF
J: TRBJ2-5; size: .; V: TRBV4-1; D: TRBD1; DNA: TGCGCCAGCAGCCTACAGGGGCAAGAGACCCAGTACTTC; CDR3: CASSLQGQETQYF
J: TRBJ2-2; size: .; V: TRBV6-1; D: .; DNA: TGTGCCAGCCACAGTGAAGGGCCCGGGGAGCTGTTTTTT; CDR3: CASHSEGPGELFF
J: TRBJ2-1; size: once; V: TRBV30; D: .; DNA: TGTGCCTGGAGTGTTGGAGGGAGCCGGGATGAGCAGTTCTTC; CDR3: CAWSVGGSRDEQFF
J: TRBJ2-3; size: .; V: TRBV20-1; D: .; DNA: TGCAGTGCTTTCCACGCAGATACGCAGTATTTT; CDR3: CSAFHADTQYF
J: TRBJ2-1; size: .; V: TRBV12-5; D: TRBD2; DNA: TGTGCTAGTGGTTTGGTACGGGGAGCGGGAGGCTTCTACAATGAGCAGTTCTTC; CDR3: CASGLVRGAGGFYNEQFF
J: TRBJ1-6; size: .; V: TRBV7-8; D: TRBD1; DNA: TGTGCCAGCAGCTTACAAGGACAGGGGAGTTCGTGGAATTCACCCCTCCACTTT; CDR3: CASSLQGQGSSWNSPLHF
J: TRBJ1-1; size: .; V: TRBV5-6; D: .; DNA: TGTGCCAGCAGCTTTTACAGGGTTTTTGAGCCAAGCACTGAAGCTTTCTTT; CDR3: CASSFYRVFEPSTEAFF
J: TRBJ2-1; size: .; V: TRBV7-8; D: TRBD2; DNA: TGTGCCAGCAGCTTACAAGCGGGAGGGATTATTCCCTACAATGAGCAGTTCTTC; CDR3: CASSLQAGGIIPYNEQFF
J: TRBJ2-3; size: .; V: TRBV5-4; D: TRBD2; DNA: TGTGCCAGCAGCTTTAGACTAGCGGGGGGAGGCACAGATACGCAGTATTTT; CDR3: CASSFRLAGGGTDTQYF
J: TRBJ2-2; size: .; V: TRBV6-5; D: .; DNA: TGTGCCAGCAACTCCGGACAGCCGAACACCGGGGAGCTGTTTTTT; CDR3: CASNSGQPNTGELFF
J: TRBJ2-5; size: .; V: TRBV7-2; D: TRBD2; DNA: TGTGCCAGCAGCTTGAGGACTAGCCGGGAGACCCAGTACTTC; CDR3: CASSLRTSRETQYF
J: TRBJ2-7; size: .; V: TRBV9; D: TRBD1; DNA: TGTGCCAGCAGCCCGCGACAGGGTGAAGACTACGAGCAGTACTTC; CDR3: CASSPRQGEDYEQYF
J: TRBJ2-5; size: .; V: TRBV29-1; D: .; DNA: TGCAGCGTGGGGGGGCAGGGGCAAGGAGAGACCCAGTACTTC; CDR3: CSVGGQGQGETQYF